These T cell receptor beta chains were read from a single sample in a study of shared clonotypes between healthy human individuals. Some clones are missing from TCRdb's copy, which holds only in-frame ones; the method was immunoSEQ multiplex PCR. The table records just over 2,000,000 clones, over 85% of them present only once. Material for sequencing was naive CD4+ T cells sorted from blood. Receptor source: a man between 18 and 29 years old in good health. Each CDR3 is given with its conserved first and last residue. A D gene is named only where the DNA matches it firmly. For some rows the clone size is stated as once, few or many, or as a class when expanded; others skip it.

TRBV7-9,TRBJ1-6,NA,NA,CASSLAWAQGSYNSPLHF,TGTGCCAGCAGCTTAGCCTGGGCACAGGGCTCCTATAATTCACCCCTCCACTTT
TRBV6-5,TRBJ2-7,NA,NA,CASTEGGGPPYEQYF,TGTGCCAGCACCGAAGGAGGGGGTCCCCCCTACGAGCAGTACTTC
TRBV6-5,TRBJ1-5,NA,NA,CASTPAGEGNQPQHF,TGTGCCAGCACACCAGCGGGGGAAGGCAATCAGCCCCAGCATTTT
TRBV19,TRBJ1-2,NA,NA,CASSRTGNYGYTF,TGTGCCAGTAGTCGTACAGGGAACTATGGCTACACCTTC
TRBV4-1,TRBJ2-7,TRBD2,NA,CASSLGLAGVIRYEQYF,TGCGCCAGCAGTCTGGGACTAGCGGGAGTTATTCGGTACGAGCAGTACTTC
TRBV5-8,TRBJ1-6,NA,NA,CASSPGAAYNSPLHF,TGTGCCAGCAGCCCCGGGGCGGCCTATAATTCACCCCTCCACTTT
TRBV6-5,TRBJ1-2,NA,NA,CASRGGLIYGYTF,TGTGCCAGCAGGGGGGGGCTTATCTATGGCTACACCTTC
TRBV7-9,TRBJ2-2,TRBD2,NA,CASSLTSGFTGELFF,TGTGCCAGCAGCTTAACTAGCGGCTTCACCGGGGAGCTGTTTTTT
TRBV2,TRBJ1-4,NA,NA,CASSQGREKLFF,TGTGCCAGCTCGCAGGGGCGGGAAAAACTGTTTTTT
TRBV6-5,TRBJ2-5,TRBD2,NA,CASRQGLAGAETQYF,TGTGCCAGCAGACAAGGACTAGCGGGGGCAGAGACCCAGTACTTC
TRBV30,TRBJ1-1,TRBD1,NA,CAWSSDRGAEAFF,TGTGCCTGGAGTTCCGACAGGGGTGCTGAAGCTTTCTTT
TRBV7-9,TRBJ2-1,NA,once,CASSPPQRVYNEQFF,TGTGCCAGCAGCCCCCCGCAGCGGGTCTACAATGAGCAGTTCTTC
TRBV10-3,TRBJ1-1,TRBD1,NA,CAIRDRGGTEAFF,TGTGCCATCAGGGACAGGGGAGGCACTGAAGCTTTCTTT
TRBV30,TRBJ2-7,NA,NA,CAWSVDFGGFEQYF,TGTGCCTGGAGTGTAGATTTTGGGGGGTTTGAGCAGTACTTC
TRBV18,TRBJ1-1,NA,NA,CASSPPSGGMSEAFF,TGTGCCAGCTCACCACCGAGCGGGGGTATGTCTGAAGCTTTCTTT
TRBV7-2,TRBJ1-2,TRBD1,once,CASSLEPGGGYTF,TGTGCCAGCAGCTTAGAGCCAGGGGGAGGCTACACCTTC
TRBV7-2,TRBJ2-7,NA,NA,CASSFRDKTYEQYF,TGTGCCAGCAGCTTCCGGGACAAGACCTACGAGCAGTACTTC
TRBV11-2,TRBJ2-2,NA,NA,CASSLEGKKNTGELFF,TGTGCCAGCAGCTTAGAGGGTAAAAAGAACACCGGGGAGCTGTTTTTT
TRBV19,TRBJ1-2,TRBD1,NA,CASSNPGQGASGYTF,TGTGCCAGTAGTAATCCGGGACAGGGGGCGTCTGGCTACACCTTC
TRBV10-3,TRBJ1-2,TRBD1,NA,CAISVRTQGGGYTF,TGTGCCATCAGTGTCCGGACCCAGGGGGGTGGCTACACCTTC
TRBV9,TRBJ2-1,TRBD2,NA,CASSVATTSGSNEQFF,TGTGCCAGCAGCGTAGCTACGACTAGCGGGAGTAATGAGCAGTTCTTC
TRBV30,TRBJ2-1,TRBD2,once,CAWRGSGRVGNEQFF,TGTGCCTGGAGGGGTAGCGGGAGAGTGGGCAATGAGCAGTTCTTC
TRBV4-1,TRBJ2-5,NA,NA,CASSQGGVRETQYF,TGCGCCAGCAGCCAAGGGGGAGTCCGAGAGACCCAGTACTTC
TRBV9,TRBJ2-3,NA,NA,CASSVAGERPDTQYF,TGTGCCAGCAGCGTAGCGGGGGAGCGGCCAGATACGCAGTATTTT